Below, one T cell receptor (beta chain) is given with its context. Repertoires were generated with immunoSEQ multiplex PCR, while TCRdb's copy carries only in-frame clones and drops some. Among some 2,100,000 clones listed, 95% were seen once. Deletions cut 7 bases from V and 2 bases from J, with 18 bases between. The CDR3 sequence is 15 residues long. Germline CDR1 reads MNHEY; CDR2 reads SMNVEV (reference sequence). The sample comes from a study of shared clonotypes between healthy human individuals. Sequencing was carried out using naive CD4+ T cells sorted from blood. Subset: CD45RA+ positively selected. The TCR comes from a man between 18 and 35 years old in good health. The chain has TRBV27 and TRBJ2-7, with D perhaps TRBD2 (6 bases). CDR3 bases: TGTGCCAGCATACAAGGTAGGGAGGAGGCCTACGAGCAGTACTTC. It encodes CASIQGREEAYEQYF.